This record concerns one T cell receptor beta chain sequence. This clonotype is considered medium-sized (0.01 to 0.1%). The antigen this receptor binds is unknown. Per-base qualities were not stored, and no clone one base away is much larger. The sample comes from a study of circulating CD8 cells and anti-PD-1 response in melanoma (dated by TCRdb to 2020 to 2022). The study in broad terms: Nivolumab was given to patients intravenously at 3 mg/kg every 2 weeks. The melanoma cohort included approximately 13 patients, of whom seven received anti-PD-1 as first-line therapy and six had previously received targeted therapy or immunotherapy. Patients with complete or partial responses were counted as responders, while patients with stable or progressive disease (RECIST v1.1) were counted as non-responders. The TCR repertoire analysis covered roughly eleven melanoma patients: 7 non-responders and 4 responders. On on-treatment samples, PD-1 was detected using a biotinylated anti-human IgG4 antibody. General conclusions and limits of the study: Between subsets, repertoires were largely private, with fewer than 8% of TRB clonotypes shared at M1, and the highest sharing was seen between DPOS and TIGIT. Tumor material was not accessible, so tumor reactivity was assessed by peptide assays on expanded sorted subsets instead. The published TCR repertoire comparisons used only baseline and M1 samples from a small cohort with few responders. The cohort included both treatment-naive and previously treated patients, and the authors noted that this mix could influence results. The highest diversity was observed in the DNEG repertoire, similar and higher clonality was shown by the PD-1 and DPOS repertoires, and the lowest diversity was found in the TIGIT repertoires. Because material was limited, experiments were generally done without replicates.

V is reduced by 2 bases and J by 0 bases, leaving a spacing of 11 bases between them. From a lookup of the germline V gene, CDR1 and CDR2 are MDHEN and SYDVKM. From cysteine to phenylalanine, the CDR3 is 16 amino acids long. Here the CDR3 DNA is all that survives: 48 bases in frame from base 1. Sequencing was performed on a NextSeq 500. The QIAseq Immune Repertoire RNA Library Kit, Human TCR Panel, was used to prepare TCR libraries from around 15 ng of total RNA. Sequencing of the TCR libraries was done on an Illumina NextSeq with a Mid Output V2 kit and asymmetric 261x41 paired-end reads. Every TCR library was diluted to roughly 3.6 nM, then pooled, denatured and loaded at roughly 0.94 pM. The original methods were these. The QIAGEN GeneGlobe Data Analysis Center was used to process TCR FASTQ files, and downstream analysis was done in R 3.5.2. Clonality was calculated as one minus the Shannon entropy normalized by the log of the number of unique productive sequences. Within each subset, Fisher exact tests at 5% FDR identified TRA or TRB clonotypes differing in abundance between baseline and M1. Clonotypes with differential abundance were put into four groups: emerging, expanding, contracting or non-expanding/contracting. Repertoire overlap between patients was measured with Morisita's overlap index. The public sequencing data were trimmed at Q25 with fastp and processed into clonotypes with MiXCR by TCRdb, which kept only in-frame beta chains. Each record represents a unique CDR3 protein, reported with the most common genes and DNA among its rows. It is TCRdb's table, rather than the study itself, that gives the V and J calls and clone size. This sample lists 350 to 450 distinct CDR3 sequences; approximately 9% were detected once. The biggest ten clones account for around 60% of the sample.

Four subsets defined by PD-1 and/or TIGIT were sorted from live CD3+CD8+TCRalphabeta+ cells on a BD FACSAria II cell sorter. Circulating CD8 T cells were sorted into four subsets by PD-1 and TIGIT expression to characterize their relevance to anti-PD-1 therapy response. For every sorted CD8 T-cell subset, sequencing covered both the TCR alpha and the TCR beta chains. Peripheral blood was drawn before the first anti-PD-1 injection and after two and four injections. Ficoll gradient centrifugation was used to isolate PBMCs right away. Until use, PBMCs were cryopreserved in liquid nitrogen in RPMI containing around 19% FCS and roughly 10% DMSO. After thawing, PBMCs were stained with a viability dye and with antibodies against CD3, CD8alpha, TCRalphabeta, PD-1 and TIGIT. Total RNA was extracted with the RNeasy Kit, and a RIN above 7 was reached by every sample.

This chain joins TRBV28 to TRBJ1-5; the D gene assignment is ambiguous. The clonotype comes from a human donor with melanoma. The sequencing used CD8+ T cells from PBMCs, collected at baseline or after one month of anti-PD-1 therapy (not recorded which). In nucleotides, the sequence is TGTGCCAGCAGTTTAAGGTCAGGTTATAGCAATCAGCCCCAGCATTTT. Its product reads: CASSLRSGYSNQPQHF.